This T cell receptor (beta chain) came from a study of T-cell memory formation after mild COVID-19 (TCRdb year 2021). In terms of the full investigation: TCR sequence clusters from the two donors were found to be largely donor specific. In two donors, T-cell clones that expanded and contracted after mild COVID-19 were followed by sequencing TCRalpha and TCRbeta repertoires longitudinally. The cohort was made up of two young adult volunteers, one female and one male, who were previously healthy.

Sequencing used an Illumina NovaSeq 6000. TCRalpha and TCRbeta cDNA libraries were built by 5'RACE with constant-segment primers, adding sample barcodes and unique molecular identifiers. Trizol reagent was used to extract RNA from every sample. Library amplification was performed in two PCR steps, and a second sample barcode and Illumina TruSeq adapters were introduced in the second step. Sequencing of the libraries was done on an Illumina NovaSeq, producing 2 x 150 bp paired-end reads. Per the original workflow: The reads were demultiplexed and collapsed into UMI-guided consensus sequences using migec v1.2.7. With mixcr v2.1.11, UMI consensuses were aligned to TRA and TRB V and J templates and assembled into clonotypes. A clonotype was counted as expanded or contracted only if both edgeR and NoisET called the change significant, with noise models trained on biological replicates. For edgeR calls, the cutoffs were a false discovery rate-adjusted p below 0.01 and a log2 fold-change threshold of 1. As an exploratory analysis of dynamics, max-normalized trajectories of the 1000 most abundant clonotypes were examined by PCA with hierarchical clustering. Each responding clone was given a CD4 or CD8 phenotype based on the CD4+ and CD8+ repertoires, which had been sequenced separately. Using fastp at Q25 and MiXCR, TCRdb reprocessed the public reads and kept productive beta chains. Each CDR3 protein gets just one entry, which takes the most common genes and DNA from the rows behind it. None of the V and J calls come from the authors' own analysis; TCRdb made them. This sample comprises some 290,000 distinct CDR3 sequences, 15% to 20% of them detected only once. The ten largest clones take up around 23% of the sample.

What the study reported, not specific to this receptor: Contracting CD4+ clones appeared mostly in the CM and EM memory subsets, whereas CD8+ clones were enriched in EMRA. From day 15 to 85, contracting clones showed balanced CD4/CD8 phenotypes, whereas a second wave of clones that expanded from day 15 to 37 leaned towards CD4+. SARS-CoV-2 specificity was not confirmed for the second-wave clones peaking on day 37. Some responding clones were found in pre-infection memory, which suggests that pre-existing cross-reactive memory T cells took part in the SARS-CoV-2 response. Only two mild cases were covered by the study, and larger cohorts that include severe cases with pre-infection samples were considered necessary.

Concerning this clonotype: The antigen it binds to is not known. Base qualities are missing; no much larger clone stands one base away.

Ficoll-Paque density gradient centrifugation was used to isolate PBMCs. The CDR3 spans 15 residues, from the cysteine through the phenylalanine. Just the 45-base CDR3 DNA is kept, in frame starting at base 1. Deletion took 1 base off V and 2 bases off J, with a span of 9 bases between the germline ends. The receptor comes from a man aged 18 to 35 who had mild COVID-19 (a few samples of this study predate the infection). The sample titles of this study are shuffled in the database, so cell type and time point are left out; the donor was told from shared clones. Here the chain combines TRBV5-7 and TRBJ1-4, with TRBD1 tentatively as D gene (6 bases match). TRBV5-7 is an ORF for which the function is uncertain. Specimen: PBMCs or a T cell subset sorted from them (not recorded which). CDR3 region: CASSLKGGTNEKLFF. The nucleotide sequence reads TGTGCCAGCAGCTTGAAGGGGGGCACTAATGAAAAACTGTTTTTT.